The T cell receptor (beta chain) under discussion was sequenced for a study of shared clonotypes between healthy human individuals. The V end was cut by 4 bases, the J end by 0 bases, with 21 bases between. The CDR3 has 18 residues. The germline CDR1 and CDR2 sequences are KGHSH and LQKENI. The method was immunoSEQ multiplex PCR; TCRdb's version includes in-frame clones alone and lacks a portion of them. The repertoire consists of 1,500,000 or so clones, with around 97% occurring once and the leading ten covering roughly 1.2%. The receptor comes from a man younger than 40 in good health. Source material: naive CD4+ T cells sorted from blood. Subset indicated: CD45RA+ positively selected. The chain has TRBV18 and TRBJ1-1; D may be TRBD1 (5 bases). CDR3 sequence: CASSLLTGTELMNTEAFF. CDR3 in DNA: TGTGCCAGCTCACTACTAACCGGGACGGAGCTAATGAACACTGAAGCTTTCTTT.